This T cell receptor beta chain was retrieved from a study of control samples from healthy donors and cancer patients. The ends were cut back, 0 bases at V and 4 bases at J, with 9 bases in the middle. Germline V CDR1 and CDR2: LNHNV, YYDKDF (reference sequence). The CDR3 runs 14 residues. Some clones are missing from TCRdb's copy, which holds only in-frame ones; the method was immunoSEQ multiplex PCR. The sample records approximately 130,000 clones, around 86% being singletons. This sequence was found in a man between 40 and 49 years old in good health. The material sequenced was blood. The chain carries TRBV15 and TRBJ1-2; D ambiguous. The CDR3 loop reads CATSRDEGIYGYTF. DNA for the CDR3: TGTGCCACCAGCAGAGATGAGGGCATCTATGGCTACACCTTC.